This TCR beta chain was profiled in a study of blood T cell repertoires in COVID-19. The CDR3 is made up of 15 amino acids. V trimming: 2 bases; J trimming: 4 bases; junction bases outside the gene matches: 5. Germline assignment: CDR1 SGHTA and CDR2 FQGTGA. Recruits, aged roughly 18 to 89 years, lived in 20 to 30 US areas. Sequenced by immunoSEQ multiplex PCR; TCRdb stores in-frame clones only, minus some. The table includes approximately 200,000 clones, around 90% detected once. This TCR came from a young woman who had recovered from COVID-19. This chain joins TRBV7-3 and TRBJ2-1; 7 bases are shared with TRBD1. The sequenced sample consisted of PBMCs or T cells enriched from blood (not recorded which). Here the CDR3 reads CASSLFKGAYNEQFF. CDR3 sequence (DNA): TGTGCCAGCAGCTTATTTAAGGGGGCGTACAATGAGCAGTTCTTC.